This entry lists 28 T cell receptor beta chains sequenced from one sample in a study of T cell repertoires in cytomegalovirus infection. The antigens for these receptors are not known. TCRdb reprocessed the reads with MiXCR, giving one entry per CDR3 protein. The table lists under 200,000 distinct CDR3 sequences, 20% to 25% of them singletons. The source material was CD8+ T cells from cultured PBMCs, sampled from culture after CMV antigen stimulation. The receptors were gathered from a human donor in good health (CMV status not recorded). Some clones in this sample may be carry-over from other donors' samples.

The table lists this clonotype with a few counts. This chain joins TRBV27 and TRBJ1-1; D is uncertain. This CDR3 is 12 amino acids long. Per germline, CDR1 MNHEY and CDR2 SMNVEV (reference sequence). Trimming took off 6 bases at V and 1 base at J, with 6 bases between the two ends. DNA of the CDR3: TGTGCCAGCAGCCGAGCGAACACTGAAGCTTTCTTT. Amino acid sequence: CASSRANTEAFF.

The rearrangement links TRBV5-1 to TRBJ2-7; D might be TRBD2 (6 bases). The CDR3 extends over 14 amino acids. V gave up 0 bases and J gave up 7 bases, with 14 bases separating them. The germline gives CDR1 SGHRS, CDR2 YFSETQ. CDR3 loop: CASSLAGSGNEQYF. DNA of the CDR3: TGCGCCAGCAGCTTGGCCGGGAGCGGCAATGAGCAGTACTTC.

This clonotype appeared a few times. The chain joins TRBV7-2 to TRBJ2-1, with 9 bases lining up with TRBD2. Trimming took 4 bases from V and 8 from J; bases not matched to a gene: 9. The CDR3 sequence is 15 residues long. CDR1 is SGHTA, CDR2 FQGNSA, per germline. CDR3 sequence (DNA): TGTGCCAGCAGCTGGCGGGGGGGCTCTGTCGATGAGCAGTTCTTC. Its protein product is CASSWRGGSVDEQFF.

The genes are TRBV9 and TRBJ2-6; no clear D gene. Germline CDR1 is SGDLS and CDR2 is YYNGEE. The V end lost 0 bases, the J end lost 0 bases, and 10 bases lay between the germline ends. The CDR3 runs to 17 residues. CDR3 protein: CASSVATGPSGANVLTF. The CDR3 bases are TGTGCCAGCAGCGTAGCTACGGGTCCCTCTGGGGCCAACGTCCTGACTTTC.

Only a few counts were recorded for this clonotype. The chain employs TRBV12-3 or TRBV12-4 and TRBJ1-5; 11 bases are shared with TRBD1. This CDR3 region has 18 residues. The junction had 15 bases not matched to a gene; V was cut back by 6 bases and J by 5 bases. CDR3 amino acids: CASSYPLGTGGSDQPQHF. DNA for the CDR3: TGTGCCAGCAGCTACCCGCTTGGGACAGGGGGTTCCGATCAGCCCCAGCATTTT.

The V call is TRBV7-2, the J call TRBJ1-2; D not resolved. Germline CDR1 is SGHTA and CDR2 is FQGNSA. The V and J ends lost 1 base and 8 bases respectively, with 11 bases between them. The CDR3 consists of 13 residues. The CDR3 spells CASSLGAARGYTF. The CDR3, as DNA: TGTGCCAGCAGCTTAGGCGCAGCTCGGGGCTACACCTTC.

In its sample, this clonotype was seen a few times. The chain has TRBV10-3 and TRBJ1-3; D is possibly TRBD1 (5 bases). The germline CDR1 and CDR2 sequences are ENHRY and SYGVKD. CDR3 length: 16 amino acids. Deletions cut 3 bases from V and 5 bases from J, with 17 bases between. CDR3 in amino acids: CAISDREWNLRNTIYF. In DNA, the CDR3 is TGTGCCATCAGTGACAGGGAATGGAATTTGCGAAACACCATATATTTT.

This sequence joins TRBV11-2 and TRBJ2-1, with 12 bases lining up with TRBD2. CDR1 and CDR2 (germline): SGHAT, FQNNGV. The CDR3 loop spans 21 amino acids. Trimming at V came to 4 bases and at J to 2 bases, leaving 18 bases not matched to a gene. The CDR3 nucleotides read TGTGCCAGCAGCTACCTTCTTCCGGGACTAGCGGGCACGCAGGCCTACAATGAGCAGTTCTTC. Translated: CASSYLLPGLAGTQAYNEQFF.

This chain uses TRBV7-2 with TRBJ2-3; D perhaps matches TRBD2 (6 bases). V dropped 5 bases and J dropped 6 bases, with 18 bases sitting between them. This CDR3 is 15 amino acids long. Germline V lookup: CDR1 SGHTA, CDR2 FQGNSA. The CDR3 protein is CASSPWGELRDTQYF. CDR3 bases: TGTGCCAGCAGCCCGTGGGGGGAATTGAGGGATACGCAGTATTTT.

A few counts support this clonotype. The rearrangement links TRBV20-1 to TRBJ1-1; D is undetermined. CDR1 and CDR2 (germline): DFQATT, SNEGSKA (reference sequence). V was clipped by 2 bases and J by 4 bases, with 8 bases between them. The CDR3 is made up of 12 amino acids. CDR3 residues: CSARMESTEAFF. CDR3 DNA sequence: TGCAGTGCTAGAATGGAAAGCACTGAAGCTTTCTTT.

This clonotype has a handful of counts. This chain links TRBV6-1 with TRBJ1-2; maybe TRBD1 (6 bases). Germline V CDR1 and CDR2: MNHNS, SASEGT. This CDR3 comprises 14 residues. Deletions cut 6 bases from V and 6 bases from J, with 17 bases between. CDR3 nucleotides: TGTGCCAGCAGACTACAGGGAGGTAAACATGGCTACACCTTC. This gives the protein CASRLQGGKHGYTF.

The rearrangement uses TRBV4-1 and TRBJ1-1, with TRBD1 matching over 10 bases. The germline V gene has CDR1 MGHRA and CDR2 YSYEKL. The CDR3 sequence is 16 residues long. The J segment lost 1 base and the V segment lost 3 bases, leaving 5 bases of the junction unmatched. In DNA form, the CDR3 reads TGCGCCAGCAGCCACGAGACAGGGGGCGGGAACACTGAAGCTTTCTTT. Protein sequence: CASSHETGGGNTEAFF.

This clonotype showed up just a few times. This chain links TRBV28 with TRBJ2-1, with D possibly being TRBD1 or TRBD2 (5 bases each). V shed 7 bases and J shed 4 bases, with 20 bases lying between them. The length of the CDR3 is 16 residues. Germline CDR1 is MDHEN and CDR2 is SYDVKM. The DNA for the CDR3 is TGTGCCAGCATGTTAATAACACGGGGCCCATACAATGAGCAGTTCTTC. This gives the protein CASMLITRGPYNEQFF. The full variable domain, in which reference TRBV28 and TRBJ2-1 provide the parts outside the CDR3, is DVKVTQSSRYLVKRTGEKVFLECVQDMDHENMFWYRQDPGLGLRLIYFSYDVKMKEKGDIPEGYSVSREKKERFSLILESASTNQTSMYLCASMLITRGPYNEQFFGPGTRLTVL.

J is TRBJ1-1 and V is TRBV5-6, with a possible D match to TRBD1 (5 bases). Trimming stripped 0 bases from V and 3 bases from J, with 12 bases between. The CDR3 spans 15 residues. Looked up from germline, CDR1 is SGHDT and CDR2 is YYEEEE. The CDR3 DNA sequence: TGTGCCAGCAGCTTGGAGGGGAGCGGGCACACTGAAGCTTTCTTT. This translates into CASSLEGSGHTEAFF.

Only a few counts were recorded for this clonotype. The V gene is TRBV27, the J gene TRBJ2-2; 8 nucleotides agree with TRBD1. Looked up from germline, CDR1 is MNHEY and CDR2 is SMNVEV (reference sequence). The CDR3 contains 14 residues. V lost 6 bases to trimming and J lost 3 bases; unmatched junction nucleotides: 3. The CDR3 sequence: CASSLGQDTGELFF. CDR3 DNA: TGTGCCAGCAGCCTGGGACAGGACACCGGGGAGCTGTTTTTT.

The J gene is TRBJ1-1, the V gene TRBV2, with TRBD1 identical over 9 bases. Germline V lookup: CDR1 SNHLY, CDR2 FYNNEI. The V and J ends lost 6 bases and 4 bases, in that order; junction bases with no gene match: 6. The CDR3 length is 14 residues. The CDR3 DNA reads TGTGCCAGCAGAACCGGGACAGGGATCACTGAAGCTTTCTTT. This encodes CASRTGTGITEAFF.

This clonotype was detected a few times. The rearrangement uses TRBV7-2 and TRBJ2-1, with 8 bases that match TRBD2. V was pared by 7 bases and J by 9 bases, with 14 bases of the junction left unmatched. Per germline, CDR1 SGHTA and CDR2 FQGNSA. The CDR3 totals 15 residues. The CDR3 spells CASTPWGLAGSEQFF. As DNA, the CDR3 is TGTGCCAGCACCCCCTGGGGGCTAGCGGGTAGTGAGCAGTTCTTC.

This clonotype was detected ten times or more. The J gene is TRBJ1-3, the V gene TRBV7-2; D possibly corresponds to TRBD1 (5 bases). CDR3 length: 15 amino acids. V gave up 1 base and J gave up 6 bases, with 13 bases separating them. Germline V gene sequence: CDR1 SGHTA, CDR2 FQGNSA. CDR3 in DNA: TGTGCCAGCAGCTTAGGGTCAGGGAGTAAAAACACCATATATTTT. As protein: CASSLGSGSKNTIYF. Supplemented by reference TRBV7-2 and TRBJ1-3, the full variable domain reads GAGVSQSPSNKVTEKGKDVELRCDPISGHTALYWYRQSLGQGLEFLIYFQGNSAPDKSGLPSDRFSAERTGGSVSTLTIQRTQQEDSAVYLCASSLGSGSKNTIYFGEGSWLTVV.

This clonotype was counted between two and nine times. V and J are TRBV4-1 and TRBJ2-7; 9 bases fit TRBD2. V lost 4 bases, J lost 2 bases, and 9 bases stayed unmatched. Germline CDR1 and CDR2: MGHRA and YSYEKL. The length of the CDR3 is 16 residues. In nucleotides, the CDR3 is TGCGCCAGCAGCCTCCGCGGGGGGGCTGGAACCTACGAGCAGTACTTC. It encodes CASSLRGGAGTYEQYF.

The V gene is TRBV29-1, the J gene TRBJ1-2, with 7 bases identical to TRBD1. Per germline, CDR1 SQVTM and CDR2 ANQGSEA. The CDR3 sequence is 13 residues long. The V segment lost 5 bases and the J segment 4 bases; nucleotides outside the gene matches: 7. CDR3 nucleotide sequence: TGCAGCGTTCCTGACAGGGCGGGCTATGGCTACACCTTC. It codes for CSVPDRAGYGYTF.

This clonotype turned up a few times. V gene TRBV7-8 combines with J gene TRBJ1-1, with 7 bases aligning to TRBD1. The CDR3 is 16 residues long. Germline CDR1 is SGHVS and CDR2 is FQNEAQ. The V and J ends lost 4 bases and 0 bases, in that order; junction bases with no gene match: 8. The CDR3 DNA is TGTGCCAGCAGCTCCTCCCCCGACAGGGTGAACACTGAAGCTTTCTTT. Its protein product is CASSSSPDRVNTEAFF.

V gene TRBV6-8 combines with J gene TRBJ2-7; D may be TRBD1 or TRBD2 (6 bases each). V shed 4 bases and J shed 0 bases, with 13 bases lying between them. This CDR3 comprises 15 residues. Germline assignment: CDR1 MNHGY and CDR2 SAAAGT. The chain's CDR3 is CASSSNREASYEQYF. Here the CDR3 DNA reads TGTGCCAGCAGTTCCAACAGGGAGGCCTCCTACGAGCAGTACTTC.

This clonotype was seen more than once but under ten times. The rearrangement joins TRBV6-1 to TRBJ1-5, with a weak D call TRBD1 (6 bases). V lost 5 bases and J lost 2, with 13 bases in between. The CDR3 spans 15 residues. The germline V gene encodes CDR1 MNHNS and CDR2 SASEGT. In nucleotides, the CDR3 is TGTGCCAGCAGTCCAAAGGGGGGTGGCAATCAGCCCCAGCATTTT. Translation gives CASSPKGGGNQPQHF.

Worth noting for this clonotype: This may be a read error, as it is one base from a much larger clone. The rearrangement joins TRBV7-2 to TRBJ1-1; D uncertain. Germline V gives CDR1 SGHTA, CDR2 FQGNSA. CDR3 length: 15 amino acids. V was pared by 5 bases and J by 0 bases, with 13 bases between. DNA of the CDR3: TGTGCCAGCAGCCCCCGACCCACGGTGAACACTGAAGCTTTCTTT. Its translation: CASSPRPTVNTEAFF.

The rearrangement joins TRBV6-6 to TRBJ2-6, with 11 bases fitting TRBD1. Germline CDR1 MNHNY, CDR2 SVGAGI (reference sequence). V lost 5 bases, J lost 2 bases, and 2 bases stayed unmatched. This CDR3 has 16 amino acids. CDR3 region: CASSGTGGTGANVLTF. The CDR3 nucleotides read TGTGCCAGCAGTGGGACAGGGGGAACTGGGGCCAACGTCCTGACTTTC.

The CDR3 spells CASSLRRTRLPGELFF. CDR3 coding DNA: TGTGCCAGCAGCTTACGTCGGACTAGATTACCCGGGGAGCTGTTTTTT. The chain recombines TRBV7-3 with TRBJ2-2; 7 nucleotides agree with TRBD2. Per germline, CDR1 SGHTA and CDR2 FQGTGA. The CDR3 spans 16 residues. The ends lost 2 bases at V and 6 bases at J; junction bases unmatched: 9.

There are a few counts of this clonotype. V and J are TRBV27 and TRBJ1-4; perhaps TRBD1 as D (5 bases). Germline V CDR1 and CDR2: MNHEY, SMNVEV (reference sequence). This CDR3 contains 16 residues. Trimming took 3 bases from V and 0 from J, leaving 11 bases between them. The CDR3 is CASSLDAGATNEKLFF. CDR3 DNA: TGTGCCAGCAGTTTGGACGCGGGGGCAACTAATGAAAAACTGTTTTTT. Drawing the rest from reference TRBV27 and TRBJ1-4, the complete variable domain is EAQVTQNPRYLITVTGKKLTVTCSQNMNHEYMSWYRQDPGLGLRQIYYSMNVEVTDKGDVPEGYKVSRKEKRNFPLILESPSPNQTSLYFCASSLDAGATNEKLFFGSGTQLSVL.

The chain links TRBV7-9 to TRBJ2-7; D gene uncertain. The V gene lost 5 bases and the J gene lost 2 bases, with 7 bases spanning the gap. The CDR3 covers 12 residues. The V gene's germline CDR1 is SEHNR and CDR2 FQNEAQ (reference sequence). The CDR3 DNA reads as TGTGCCAGCAGCCCCAGAGCCTACGAGCAGTACTTC. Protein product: CASSPRAYEQYF.